Here is one T cell receptor beta chain with its context. The CDR3 has 16 residues. V was clipped by 2 bases and J by 6 bases; unmatched bases: 8. Germline V CDR1 and CDR2: MNHNS, SASEGT. This sample is drawn from a study of control samples from healthy donors and cancer patients. Data came from immunoSEQ multiplex PCR; TCRdb stores just in-frame clones and leaves some out. The sample records 170,000 or so clones, 91% being singletons. What was sequenced was blood. The receptor was derived from a woman aged 40 to 49 in good health. The chain recombines TRBV6-1 with TRBJ1-4; 8 bases are a match to TRBD1. This chain's CDR3 is CASSERLGQGYEKLFF. The DNA of the CDR3 is TGTGCCAGCAGTGAAAGGTTAGGACAGGGTTATGAAAAACTGTTTTTT.